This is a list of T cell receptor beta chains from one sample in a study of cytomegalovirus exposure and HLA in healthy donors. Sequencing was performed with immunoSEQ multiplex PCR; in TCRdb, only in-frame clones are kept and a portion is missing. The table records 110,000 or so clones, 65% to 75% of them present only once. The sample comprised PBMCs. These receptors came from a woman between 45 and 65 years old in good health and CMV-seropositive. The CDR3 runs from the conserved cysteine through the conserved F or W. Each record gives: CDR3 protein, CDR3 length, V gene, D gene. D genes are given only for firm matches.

cdr3_aa: CASSRKTGVETQYF
cdr3_length: 14
v_call: TRBV7-9
d_call: TRBD1

cdr3_aa: CASSWRGASYGYTF
cdr3_length: 14
v_call: TRBV5-4
d_call: .

cdr3_aa: CAISAGTGDGYTF
cdr3_length: 13
v_call: TRBV10-3
d_call: TRBD1

cdr3_aa: CASSQDRLDSYEQYF
cdr3_length: 15
v_call: TRBV4-1
d_call: .

cdr3_aa: CASSNSGAFYEQYF
cdr3_length: 14
v_call: TRBV27
d_call: TRBD2

cdr3_aa: CASSLGGIGNQPQHF
cdr3_length: 15
v_call: TRBV7-2
d_call: .

cdr3_aa: CASSLAQGPEAFF
cdr3_length: 13
v_call: TRBV5-6
d_call: .

cdr3_aa: CAISARASAAETQYF
cdr3_length: 15
v_call: TRBV10-3
d_call: .

cdr3_aa: CASSGGGGTETQYF
cdr3_length: 14
v_call: TRBV19
d_call: .

cdr3_aa: CASSESLSLAGVTDTQYF
cdr3_length: 18
v_call: TRBV10-1
d_call: TRBD2

cdr3_aa: CAFASGGAVDTQYF
cdr3_length: 14
v_call: TRBV30
d_call: TRBD2

cdr3_aa: CATSRTPGQGKETQYF
cdr3_length: 16
v_call: TRBV15
d_call: TRBD1

cdr3_aa: CASSSPFQGIYGYTF
cdr3_length: 15
v_call: TRBV27
d_call: .

cdr3_aa: CASSQEPRGSYNEQFF
cdr3_length: 16
v_call: TRBV4-3
d_call: .

cdr3_aa: CASSVGQGVQPQHF
cdr3_length: 14
v_call: TRBV6-1
d_call: TRBD1

cdr3_aa: CASSQDPGDVSTEAFF
cdr3_length: 16
v_call: TRBV4-3
d_call: .

cdr3_aa: CASSLEVASGYEQYF
cdr3_length: 15
v_call: TRBV7-2
d_call: TRBD2

cdr3_aa: CASSHSSGTSSYEQYF
cdr3_length: 16
v_call: TRBV4-1
d_call: TRBD2

cdr3_aa: CASRGSGGNANYGYTF
cdr3_length: 16
v_call: TRBV6-6
d_call: TRBD1